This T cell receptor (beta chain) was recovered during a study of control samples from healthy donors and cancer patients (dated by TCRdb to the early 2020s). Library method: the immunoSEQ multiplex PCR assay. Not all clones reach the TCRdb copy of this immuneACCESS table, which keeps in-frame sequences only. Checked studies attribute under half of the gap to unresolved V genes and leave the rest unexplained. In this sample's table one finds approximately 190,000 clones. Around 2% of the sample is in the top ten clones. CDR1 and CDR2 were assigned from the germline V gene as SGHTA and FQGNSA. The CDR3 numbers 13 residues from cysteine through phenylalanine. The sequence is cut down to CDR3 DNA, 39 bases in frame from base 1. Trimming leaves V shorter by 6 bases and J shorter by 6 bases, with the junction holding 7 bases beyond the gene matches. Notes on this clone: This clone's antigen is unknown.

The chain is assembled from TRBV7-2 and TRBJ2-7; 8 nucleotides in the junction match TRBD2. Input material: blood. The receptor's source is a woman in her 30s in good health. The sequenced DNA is TGTGCCAGCAGTCTACTAGCGGAGCTCGAGCAGTACTTC. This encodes CASSLLAELEQYF.